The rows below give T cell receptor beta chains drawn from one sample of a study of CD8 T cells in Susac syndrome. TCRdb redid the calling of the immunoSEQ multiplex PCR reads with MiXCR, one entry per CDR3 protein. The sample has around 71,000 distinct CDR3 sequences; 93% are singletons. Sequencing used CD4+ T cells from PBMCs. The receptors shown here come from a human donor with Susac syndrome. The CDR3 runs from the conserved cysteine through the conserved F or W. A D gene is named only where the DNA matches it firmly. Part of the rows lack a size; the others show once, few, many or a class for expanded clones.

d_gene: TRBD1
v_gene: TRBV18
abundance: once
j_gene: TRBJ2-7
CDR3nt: TGTGCCAGCTCACAAGGACAGGGAAAAGGATCCTACGAGCAGTACTTC
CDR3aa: CASSQGQGKGSYEQYF

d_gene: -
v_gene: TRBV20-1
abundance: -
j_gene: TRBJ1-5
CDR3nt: TGCAGTGCTAGAGTGCTATGGGTTGACACGGAGCCCCAGCATTTT
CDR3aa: CSARVLWVDTEPQHF

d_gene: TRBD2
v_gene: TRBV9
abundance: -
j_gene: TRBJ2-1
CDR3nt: TGTGCCAGCAGCGTAGCTACTAGCGGTAACAATGAGCAGTTCTTC
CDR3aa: CASSVATSGNNEQFF

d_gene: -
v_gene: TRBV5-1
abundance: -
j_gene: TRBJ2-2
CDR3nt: TGCGCCAGCAGCACAGAAGGGCCCGGGGAGCTGTTTTTT
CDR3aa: CASSTEGPGELFF

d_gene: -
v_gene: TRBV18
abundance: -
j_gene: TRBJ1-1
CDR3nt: TGTGCCAGCTCACCTGGACAGCCTCTGGAGGACACTGAAGCTTTCTTT
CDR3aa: CASSPGQPLEDTEAFF

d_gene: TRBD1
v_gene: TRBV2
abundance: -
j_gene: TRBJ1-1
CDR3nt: TGTGCCAGCAGGACAGGGCTGAACACTGAAGCTTTCTTT
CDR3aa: CASRTGLNTEAFF

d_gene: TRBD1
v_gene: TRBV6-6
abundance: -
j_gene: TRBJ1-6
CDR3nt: TGTGCCAGCAGTTACGGACAGGGTGGTAATTCACCCCTCCACTTT
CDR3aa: CASSYGQGGNSPLHF

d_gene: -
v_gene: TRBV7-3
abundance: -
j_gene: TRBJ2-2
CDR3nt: TGTGCCAGCAGCTTATGGTCGGGGGCCGGCACCGGGGAGCTGTTTTTT
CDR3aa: CASSLWSGAGTGELFF

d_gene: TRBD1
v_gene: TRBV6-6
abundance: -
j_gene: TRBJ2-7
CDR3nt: TGTGCCAGCACCCACGGACAGGGGGCCTACGAGCAGTACTTC
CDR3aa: CASTHGQGAYEQYF

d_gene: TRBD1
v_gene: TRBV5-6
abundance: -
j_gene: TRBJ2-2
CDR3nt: TGTGCCAGCAGTGTGCGACAGGGGGGGAGCACCGGGGAGCTGTTTTTT
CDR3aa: CASSVRQGGSTGELFF

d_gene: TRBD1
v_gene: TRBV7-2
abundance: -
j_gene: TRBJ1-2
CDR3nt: TGTGCCAGCAGCCCCCGCAGGGGGGGCCTCTATGGCTACACCTTC
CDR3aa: CASSPRRGGLYGYTF

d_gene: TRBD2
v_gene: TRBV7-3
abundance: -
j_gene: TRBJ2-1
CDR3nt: TGTGCCAGCAGCTTATCCTCCATAGCGGGGGGGCCAGATGAGCAGTTCTTC
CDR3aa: CASSLSSIAGGPDEQFF

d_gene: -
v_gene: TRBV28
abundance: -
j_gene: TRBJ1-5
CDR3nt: TGTGCCAGCCGGTTGAGTGGGGTGAGTCAGCCCCAGCATTTT
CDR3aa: CASRLSGVSQPQHF

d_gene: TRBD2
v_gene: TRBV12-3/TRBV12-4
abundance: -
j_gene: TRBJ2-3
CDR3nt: TGTGCCAGCAGTCGCCGGCGCGGGGGTATAATTACAGATACGCAGTATTTT
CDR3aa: CASSRRRGGIITDTQYF

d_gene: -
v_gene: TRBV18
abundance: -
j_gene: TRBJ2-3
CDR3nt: TGTGCCAGCTCACCACCAGGAGTCACAGATACGCAGTATTTT
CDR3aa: CASSPPGVTDTQYF

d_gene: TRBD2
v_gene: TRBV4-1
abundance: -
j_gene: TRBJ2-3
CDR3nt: TGCGCCAGCAGCCAAGCGGGGGGGCGCTCTAGCACAGATACGCAGTATTTT
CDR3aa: CASSQAGGRSSTDTQYF

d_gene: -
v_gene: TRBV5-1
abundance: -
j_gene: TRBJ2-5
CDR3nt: TGCGCCAGCAAGTGGAGGGATAATCAAGAGACCCAGTACTTC
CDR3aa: CASKWRDNQETQYF

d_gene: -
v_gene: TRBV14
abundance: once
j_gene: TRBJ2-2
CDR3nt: TGTGCCAGCAGCCAAGATTTTAGTACAGCCAACACCGGGGAGCTGTTTTTT
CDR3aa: CASSQDFSTANTGELFF

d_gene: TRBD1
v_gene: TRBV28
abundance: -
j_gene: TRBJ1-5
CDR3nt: TGTGCCAGCAGTTTCTCCAGGGGGTTGTATCAGCCCCAGCATTTT
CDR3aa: CASSFSRGLYQPQHF

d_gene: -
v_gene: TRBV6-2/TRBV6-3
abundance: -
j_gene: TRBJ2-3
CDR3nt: TGTGCCAGCAGCGGAAGGGGGGCCGAGGTGACAGATACGCAGTATTTT
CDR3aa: CASSGRGAEVTDTQYF

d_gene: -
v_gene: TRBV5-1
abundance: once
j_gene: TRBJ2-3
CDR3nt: TGCGCCAGCAGCTCTACTCGGGATACGCAGTATTTT
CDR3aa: CASSSTRDTQYF

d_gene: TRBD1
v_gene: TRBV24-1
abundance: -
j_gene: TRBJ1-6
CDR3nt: TGTGCCACCAGACAGGGGTCGAATAATTCACCCCTCCACTTT
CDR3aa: CATRQGSNNSPLHF

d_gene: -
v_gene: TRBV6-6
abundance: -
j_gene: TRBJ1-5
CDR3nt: TGTGCCAGCAGCAGGGATTATCAGCCCCAGCATTTT
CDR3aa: CASSRDYQPQHF

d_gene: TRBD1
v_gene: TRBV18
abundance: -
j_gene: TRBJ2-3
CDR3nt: TGTGCCAGCTCACCTTGGACAGGGGAGACTGATACGCAGTATTTT
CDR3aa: CASSPWTGETDTQYF

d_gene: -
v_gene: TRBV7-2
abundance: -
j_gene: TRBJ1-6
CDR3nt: TGTGCCAGCAGCTCGGACAGTTTCTATAATTCACCCCTCCACTTT
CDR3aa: CASSSDSFYNSPLHF

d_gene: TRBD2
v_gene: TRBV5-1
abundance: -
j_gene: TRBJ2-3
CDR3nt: TGCGCCAGCAGCTCCCGTAGTAGAGCGGGGGGATCTGCGGATACGCAGTATTTT
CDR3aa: CASSSRSRAGGSADTQYF

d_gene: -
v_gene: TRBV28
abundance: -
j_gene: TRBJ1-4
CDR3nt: TGTGCCAGCACCCTTGGTCGTAGGGCGCACGAAAAACTGTTTTTT
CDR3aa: CASTLGRRAHEKLFF

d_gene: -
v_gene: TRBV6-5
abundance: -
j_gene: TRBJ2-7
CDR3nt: TGTGCCAGCAGCTCCCGGATCTACGAGCAGTACTTC
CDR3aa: CASSSRIYEQYF

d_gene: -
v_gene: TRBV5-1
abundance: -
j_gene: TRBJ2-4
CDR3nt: TGCGCCAGCAGCTTGGCCTTCGACACAACCGGGACAGCCAAAAACATTCAGTACTTC
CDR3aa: CASSLAFDTTGTAKNIQYF

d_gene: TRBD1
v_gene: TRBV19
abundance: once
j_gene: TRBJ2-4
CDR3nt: TGTGCCAGTAGTACACGGGACAGGCCCCTGGGGGCCAAAAACATTCAGTACTTC
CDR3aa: CASSTRDRPLGAKNIQYF

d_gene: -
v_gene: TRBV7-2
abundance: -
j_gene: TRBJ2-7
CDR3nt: TGTGCCAGCAGCTTACCTACGACCGGACAGCACTACGAGCAGTACTTC
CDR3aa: CASSLPTTGQHYEQYF

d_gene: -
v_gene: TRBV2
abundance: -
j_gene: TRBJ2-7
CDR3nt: TGTGCCAGCAGTGAAGCGGGGGCCGACGACGAGCAGTACTTC
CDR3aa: CASSEAGADDEQYF

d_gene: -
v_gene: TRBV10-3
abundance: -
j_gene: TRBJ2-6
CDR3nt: TGTGCCATCAGTGAGTCAAATGGTCCTGGGGCCAACGTCCTGGCTTTC
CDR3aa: CAISESNGPGANVLAF

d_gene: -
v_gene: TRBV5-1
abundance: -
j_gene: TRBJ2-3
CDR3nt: TGCGCCACCAACAAGGGGGGGACTGAGACAGATACGCAGTATTTT
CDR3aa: CATNKGGTETDTQYF

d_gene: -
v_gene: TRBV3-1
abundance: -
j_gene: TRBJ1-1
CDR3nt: TGTGCCAGCAGCCAATCAGGGACCCTCAGGACTGAAGCTTTCTTT
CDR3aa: CASSQSGTLRTEAFF

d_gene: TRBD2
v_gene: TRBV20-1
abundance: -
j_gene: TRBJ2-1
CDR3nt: TGCAGTGCTAGTCCTCAGGAGCGGGGGGGCAATGAGCAGTTCTTC
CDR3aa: CSASPQERGGNEQFF

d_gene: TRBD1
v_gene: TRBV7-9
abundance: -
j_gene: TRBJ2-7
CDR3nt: TGTGCCAGCAGCCCTTCGGACAGGGCCTACGAGCAGTACTTC
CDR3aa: CASSPSDRAYEQYF